Sequencing of this T cell receptor (beta chain) was carried out in a study of post-analysis software for immune sequencing data. Whole-study findings and limits: Comparison with controls showed significantly lower normalized Chao1 diversity in multiple sclerosis patients. Patients showed TRBV5-6, TRBV5-1 and TRBV20-1 among several TRBV segments more frequent than in controls.

The CDR3 is 15 residues long. V lost 5 bases to trimming and J lost 1 base, with 15 bases between them. Germline-derived CDR1 and CDR2 are SGHTA and FQGNSA. Presence of unique molecular identifiers characterized the TCR beta cDNA libraries. Input amounts of 1 to 10 million T cells were used. These gave 500,000 or so cDNA molecules, so each molecule approximated one T cell. TCRdb itself ran the PCR reads through MiXCR, one entry per CDR3 protein. The profile shows about 380,000 distinct CDR3 sequences, roughly 38% of them singletons. The sample holds a few counts of this clonotype. Its antigen is unidentified.

The chain employs TRBV7-2 and TRBJ2-7; D uncertain. This TCR derives from a girl aged 5-17 years with multiple sclerosis. The sequenced material came from blood. The CDR3 DNA follows: TGTGCCAGCAGCGGACGACCCCCACTTTCCTACGAGCAGTACTTC. Protein sequence: CASSGRPPLSYEQYF.